A selection of T cell receptor beta chains follows, all from one sample in a study of blood T cell repertoires in COVID-19. Profiling relied on immunoSEQ multiplex PCR, and the TCRdb table lists in-frame clones only, not all of them. Altogether roughly 240,000 clones are present, around 89% being singletons, with the ten largest covering just over 0.85%. The sequencing input was PBMCs or T cells enriched from blood (not recorded which). All receptors come from a man in his forties or fifties who had been exposed to COVID-19. CDR3s include the opening cysteine and the closing phenylalanine or tryptophan. D genes are given only for firm matches. Only part of the rows carry a size: once, few, many, or a class if the clone is expanded.

size	D	J	V	DNA	CDR3
NA	TRBD1	TRBJ1-3	TRBV11-2	TGTGCCAGCAGCTTATACAGGGGGCCACCTGGAAACACCATATATTTT	CASSLYRGPPGNTIYF
once	NA	TRBJ1-1	TRBV9	TGTGCCAGCAGCGTTTGGGTCGAGGGGAACACTGAAGCTTTCTTT	CASSVWVEGNTEAFF
NA	NA	TRBJ1-2	TRBV5-1	TGCGCCAGCAGCCCAGGGCCGACCAACTACTATGGCTACACCTTC	CASSPGPTNYYGYTF
NA	TRBD2	TRBJ2-1	TRBV27	TGTGCCAGCAGCTCAAGACTAGCTGGGAACAATGAGCAGTTCTTC	CASSSRLAGNNEQFF
NA	NA	TRBJ2-3	TRBV20-1	TGCAGTGCTAGTTTCGGGACAGATACGCAGTATTTT	CSASFGTDTQYF
NA	TRBD1	TRBJ1-2	TRBV19	TGTGCCAGTAGTATAGGGGACAGGGGCTATGGCTACACCTTC	CASSIGDRGYGYTF
NA	NA	TRBJ1-1	TRBV28	TGTGCCAGCAGTTCGGAACAGGGTCTGGTCGACACTGAAGCTTTCTTT	CASSSEQGLVDTEAFF
NA	NA	TRBJ1-4	TRBV5-4	TGTGCCAGCAGCGCGACAGGCGACCTTGAAAAACTGTTTTTT	CASSATGDLEKLFF
NA	TRBD2	TRBJ2-5	TRBV2	TGTGCCAGCAGACGCTTAGCGGGGATCAGTATCGTTTCGATCCAAGAGACCCAGTACTTC	CASRRLAGISIVSIQETQYF
NA	NA	TRBJ1-1	TRBV6-6	TGTGCCAGCCAGCGTCCGGGGGGCGATATGAACACTGAAGCTTTCTTT	CASQRPGGDMNTEAFF
once	TRBD1	TRBJ2-1	TRBV9	TGTGCCAGCAGCGTGAGAGGGGGCGTAATCTACAATGAGCAGTTCTTC	CASSVRGGVIYNEQFF
few	NA	TRBJ1-2	TRBV11-3	TGTGCCAGCAGCTTAGATTCAAATGCCGGGACAACTTTGACCTTC	CASSLDSNAGTTLTF
NA	TRBD2	TRBJ2-1	TRBV3-1/TRBV3-2	TGTGCCAGCAGCCCGGGACTAGCGGGGGAGCAGTTCTTC	CASSPGLAGEQFF
NA	NA	TRBJ2-1	TRBV10-3	TGTGCCATCAGGAAAGACAGGGAGGTTCCGTTCTTC	CAIRKDREVPFF
NA	NA	TRBJ2-2	TRBV10-3	TGTGCCATCAGGAGACTAGGGGACGGGGAGCTGTTTTTT	CAIRRLGDGELFF
NA	TRBD2	TRBJ2-5	TRBV9	TGTGCCAGCAGCGCCGGGGGAGGGGCGGGTATTGTAAAGACCCAGTACTTC	CASSAGGGAGIVKTQYF
once	NA	TRBJ2-1	TRBV9	TGTGCCAGCTCGCGGGGTTCTCGCTACAATGAGCAGTTCTTC	CASSRGSRYNEQFF
NA	NA	TRBJ1-6	TRBV5-4	TGTGCCAGCAGCTCCCCTCCGTCACCCCTCCACTTT	CASSSPPSPLHF
NA	NA	TRBJ1-1	TRBV10-3	TGTGCCATCAGTGAGTCGTACAGGATGCACACTGAAGCTTTCTTT	CAISESYRMHTEAFF
NA	TRBD2	TRBJ2-1	TRBV24-1	TGTGCCACCAGTGGTCGGGGGGGACGTGAGCAGTTCTTC	CATSGRGGREQFF
NA	NA	TRBJ1-2	TRBV5-1	TGCGCCAGCAGCTTCAAGGGGAAAAACTATGGCTACACCTTC	CASSFKGKNYGYTF
NA	TRBD1	TRBJ1-3	TRBV18	TGTGCCAGCTCACCACGGACAGGGGGAAACACCATATATTTT	CASSPRTGGNTIYF
once	NA	TRBJ1-2	TRBV5-5	TGTGCCAGCAGGTATAGCGGCTCCTATGGCTACACCTTC	CASRYSGSYGYTF
NA	NA	TRBJ2-2	TRBV7-3	TGTGCCAGCAGCCCCCTCGGCGGGACCGGGGAGCTGTTTTTT	CASSPLGGTGELFF
NA	TRBD1	TRBJ1-4	TRBV3-1/TRBV3-2	TGTGCCAGCAGCCAAACGACAGGGGTAAACCCCGATGCAACTAATGAAAAACTGTTTTTT	CASSQTTGVNPDATNEKLFF
NA	TRBD2	TRBJ2-5	TRBV5-1	TGCGCCAGCAGCTTGCAGGGACTAGCGGGAGTTAGAGGAGAGACCCAGTACTTC	CASSLQGLAGVRGETQYF
NA	NA	TRBJ1-5	TRBV28	TGTGCCAGCAGTCCGAGCAATCAGCCCCAGCATTTT	CASSPSNQPQHF
NA	TRBD1	TRBJ2-7	TRBV10-2	TGCGCCAGCAGTGGGAGACAGGGGGCCTACGAGCAGTACTTC	CASSGRQGAYEQYF
NA	NA	TRBJ2-3	TRBV29-1	TGCAGCGTTCCGGGACTTGCAACAGATACGCAGTATTTT	CSVPGLATDTQYF
NA	NA	TRBJ2-1	TRBV28	TGTGCCAGCAGTGCCTCAGGGAACTCCTACAATGAGCAGTTCTTC	CASSASGNSYNEQFF
NA	TRBD1	TRBJ1-1	TRBV2	TGTGCCAGCAGTGCGGACAGGGGAGGAAACACTGAAGCTTTCTTT	CASSADRGGNTEAFF
once	TRBD2	TRBJ2-3	TRBV29-1	TGCAGCGTTCTAGCGGGAGGGCCCGGTACGCAGTATTTT	CSVLAGGPGTQYF
NA	TRBD1	TRBJ1-2	TRBV5-6	TGTGCCAGCAGCTTGGACAGGGGGGCGAACTATGGCTACACCTTC	CASSLDRGANYGYTF
NA	TRBD1	TRBJ1-5	TRBV6-5	TGTGCCAGCAGTTTCAACAGGGGTAGCAATCAGCCCCAGCATTTT	CASSFNRGSNQPQHF
NA	TRBD1	TRBJ1-1	TRBV2	TGTGCCAGCAGTGAAACCCGGACAGGGGGCGAAGCTTTCTTT	CASSETRTGGEAFF
once	TRBD1	TRBJ1-1	TRBV7-2	TGTGCCAGCAGCTTACAGGGGGTGGGGTACACTGAAGCTTTCTTT	CASSLQGVGYTEAFF
once	NA	TRBJ1-5	TRBV10-1	TGCGCCAGCAGGCCGGGGGAAGGGGTGGATCAGCCCCAGCATTTT	CASRPGEGVDQPQHF
NA	TRBD2	TRBJ2-5	TRBV4-1	TGCGCCAGCAGCCAATACGAGCGGGAGGCGGAGACCCAGTACTTC	CASSQYEREAETQYF
NA	TRBD1	TRBJ1-1	TRBV4-1	TGCGCCAGCAGCCAGATAACAGGGGTTCAAGCTTTCTTT	CASSQITGVQAFF
NA	NA	TRBJ2-1	TRBV27	TGTGCCAGCAGGGTCGGTCAGGACAGCTACAATGAGCAGTTCTTC	CASRVGQDSYNEQFF